This T cell receptor (beta chain) was recorded in a study of CD8 T cells in ankylosing spondylitis. Study-wide results and caveats: For ankylosing spondylitis blood, a TCR beta motif of 7 or 8 highly homologous variants appeared characteristic.

This clonotype was observed at least ten times. Its antigen is undetermined. The CDR3 extends over 15 amino acids. From germline, CDR1 is SGHTA and CDR2 FQGNSA. V lost 5 bases and J 0 bases, leaving 11 bases between the germline ends. TCRdb re-called the 5' RACE reads with MiXCR, one entry per CDR3 protein. The data show about 510,000 distinct CDR3 sequences, with about 5.2% seen just once and roughly 3.3% held by the top ten. The clonotype was recovered from a male donor with ankylosing spondylitis. Input material: blood, either unsorted or a sorted T cell fraction (not recorded which). The genes are TRBV7-2 and TRBJ2-1, with no clear D. CDR3 amino acids: CASSPTVLSYNEQFF. CDR3 nucleotide sequence: TGTGCCAGCAGCCCCACGGTCCTCTCCTACAATGAGCAGTTCTTC.